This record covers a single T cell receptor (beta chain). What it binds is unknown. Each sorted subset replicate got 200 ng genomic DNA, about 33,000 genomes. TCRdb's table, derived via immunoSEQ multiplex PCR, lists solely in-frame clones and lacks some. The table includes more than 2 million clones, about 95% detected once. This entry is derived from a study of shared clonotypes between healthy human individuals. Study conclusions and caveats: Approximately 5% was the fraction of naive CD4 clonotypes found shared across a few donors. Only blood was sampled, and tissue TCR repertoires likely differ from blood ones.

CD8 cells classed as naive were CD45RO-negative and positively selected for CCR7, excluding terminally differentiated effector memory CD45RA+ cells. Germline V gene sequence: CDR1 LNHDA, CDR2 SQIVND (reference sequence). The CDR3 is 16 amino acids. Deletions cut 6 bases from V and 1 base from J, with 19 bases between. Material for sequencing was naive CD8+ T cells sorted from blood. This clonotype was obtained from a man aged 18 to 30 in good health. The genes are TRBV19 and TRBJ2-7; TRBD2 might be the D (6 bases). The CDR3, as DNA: TGTGCCAGTAGCCCGACCACGGGCGGGGTTTCCTACGAGCAGTACTTC. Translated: CASSPTTGGVSYEQYF.